Given below is one T cell receptor (beta chain) in context. Its antigen is unknown. The data stem from a study of cytomegalovirus exposure and HLA in healthy donors. Study-wide results and limits: The authors considered a cluster of highly shared sequence variants likely to be a sequencing artifact. TCR beta chains associated with HLA were, in a later analysis, more clonally expanded than equally common others.

At sampling all donors were nominally healthy, likely with unrecorded immune exposures. Germline V gene data show CDR1 as LNHDA and CDR2 as SQIVND (reference sequence). The CDR3 is made up of 17 amino acids. J was trimmed by 5 bases and V by 1 base; bases with no gene match: 8. Use of 60 Vbeta and 13 Jbeta primers characterized the PCR. Per the original methods: Approximately 10 million shared chains were among 80 million or so unique TCR beta chains counted in a later analysis. Sequencing was performed with immunoSEQ multiplex PCR; in TCRdb, only in-frame clones are kept and a portion is missing. V and J calls and clone size follow that table, whereas D and trimming were derived from the DNA. The sample contains about 130,000 clones, around 77% of which appear only once.

The sequence derives from a man under 40 in good health and CMV-seronegative. The chain has TRBV19 and TRBJ2-1; 10 nucleotides agree with TRBD2. The sample taken for sequencing was PBMCs. CDR3 in DNA: TGTGCCAGTAGTATAGTGTCTAGCGGGAGAAAGGACAATGAGCAGTTCTTC. This encodes CASSIVSSGRKDNEQFF.